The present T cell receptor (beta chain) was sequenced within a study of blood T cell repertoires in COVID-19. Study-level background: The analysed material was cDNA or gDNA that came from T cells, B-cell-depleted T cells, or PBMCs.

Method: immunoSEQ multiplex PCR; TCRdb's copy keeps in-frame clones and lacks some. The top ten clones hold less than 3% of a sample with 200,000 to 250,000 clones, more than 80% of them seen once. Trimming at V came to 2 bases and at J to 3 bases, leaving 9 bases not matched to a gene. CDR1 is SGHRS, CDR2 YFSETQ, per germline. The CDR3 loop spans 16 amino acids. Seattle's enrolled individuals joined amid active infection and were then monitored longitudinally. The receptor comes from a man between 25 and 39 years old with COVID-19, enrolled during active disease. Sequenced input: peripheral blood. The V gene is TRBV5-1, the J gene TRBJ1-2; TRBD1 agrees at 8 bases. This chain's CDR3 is CASSLWTGLLDYGYTF. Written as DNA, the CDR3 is TGCGCCAGCAGCTTATGGACAGGGTTATTGGACTATGGCTACACCTTC.